The 17 T cell receptor beta chains listed next were all sequenced from one sample in a study of cytomegalovirus exposure and HLA in healthy donors. PCR primers comprised 60 Vbeta and 13 Jbeta primers. Measured with immunoSEQ multiplex PCR; TCRdb has only the in-frame clones, and not every one. Found here are under 150,000 clones, 60% to 80% of them singletons; the top ten hold 5.4%. The sequencing sample was made of PBMCs. The receptors shown here come from a woman in her thirties in good health and CMV-seropositive.

The chain joins TRBV2 to TRBJ1-5, with 10 positions matching TRBD1. CDR1 is SNHLY, CDR2 FYNNEI, per germline. J gave up 5 bases and V 5 bases, and 9 bases lay outside the gene matches. The CDR3 covers 16 residues. The CDR3 protein is CASSSSAGTGDQPQHF. In DNA, the CDR3 is TGTGCCAGCAGTTCATCAGCCGGGACAGGGGATCAGCCCCAGCATTTT.

The rearrangement links TRBV27 to TRBJ1-2; D remains unclear. The CDR3 contains 16 residues. Germline V gene lookup returns CDR1 MNHEY and CDR2 SMNVEV (reference sequence). V was pared by 0 bases and J by 2 bases, with 13 bases between. CDR3 sequence: CASSLSGPGLNYGYTF. The CDR3 DNA sequence: TGTGCCAGCAGTTTATCTGGTCCGGGATTGAACTATGGCTACACCTTC.

The chain carries TRBV28 and TRBJ2-1; weak D call: TRBD1 (6 bases). Germline values: CDR1 MDHEN, CDR2 SYDVKM. The V and J ends lost 6 bases and 8 bases respectively, with 20 bases between them. There are 15 residues in the CDR3. The CDR3 spells CASSPLRGWKDEQFF. The CDR3, as DNA: TGTGCCAGCAGCCCCCTGAGGGGGTGGAAGGATGAGCAGTTCTTC.

J is TRBJ2-7 and V is TRBV11-2; TRBD2 matches at 9 bases. From germline, CDR1 is SGHAT and CDR2 FQNNGV. The trim removed 5 bases at V and 1 base at J, leaving 12 bases unmatched. This CDR3 is built from 17 residues. The CDR3 nucleotides read TGTGCCAGCAGCCAATCCATGGCGGGAGGGCTTTCCTACGAGCAGTACTTC. Its translation: CASSQSMAGGLSYEQYF.

The chain carries TRBV27 and TRBJ2-7; TRBD2 matches 7 bases. There are 13 residues in the CDR3. V was clipped by 9 bases and J by 2 bases; unmatched bases: 7. Germline loops: CDR1 MNHEY, CDR2 SMNVEV (reference sequence). The CDR3 nucleotides read TGTGCCAGTCGGGGAGGGTCCACCTACGAGCAGTACTTC. Translating gives CASRGGSTYEQYF.

The chain recombines TRBV5-1 with TRBJ2-3, with 11 bases that match TRBD2. CDR1 is SGHRS and CDR2 is YFSETQ in the germline V gene. The CDR3 totals 15 residues. With 4 bases clipped from V and 3 bases from J, the junction kept 4 bases outside the gene matches. The CDR3 region is CASSIIAGGTDTQYF. The CDR3 region has the DNA TGCGCCAGCAGCATAATAGCGGGAGGGACAGATACGCAGTATTTT.

The chain has TRBV11-1 and TRBJ2-7; 9 bases fit TRBD1. Unmatched junction bases numbered 4, after V lost 1 base and J lost 3 bases. Looked up from germline, CDR1 is SGHAT and CDR2 is FQDESV (reference sequence). The CDR3 runs 15 residues. The chain's CDR3 is CASSLEGTGFYEQYF. The CDR3, as DNA: TGTGCCAGCAGCTTAGAGGGGACAGGGTTCTACGAGCAGTACTTC.

The chain carries TRBV7-8 and TRBJ2-7, with TRBD1 matching 9 bases. J lost 3 bases, V lost 4 bases, and 7 bases had no gene match. The germline CDR1 and CDR2 sequences are SGHVS and FQNEAQ. CDR3 length: 15 amino acids. The CDR3 DNA follows: TGTGCCAGCAGCTCCCGGACAGGGGTAAGCTACGAGCAGTACTTC. As protein: CASSSRTGVSYEQYF.

The chain is built from TRBV9 and TRBJ2-1; unclear D gene. CDR3 length: 12 residues. V was shortened by 0 bases and J by 13 bases, with 11 bases between the two germline ends. Germline assignment: CDR1 SGDLS and CDR2 YYNGEE. This CDR3 is CASSVVDSPQFF. The CDR3 DNA sequence: TGTGCCAGCAGCGTAGTTGACTCGCCACAGTTCTTC.

The chain carries TRBV7-6 and TRBJ2-2, with 12 bases aligning to TRBD2. The V gene end was trimmed by 1 base and the J gene end by 1 base; junction bases not matched to a gene: 1. CDR1 is SGHVS and CDR2 is FNYEAQ in the germline V gene. This CDR3 is 17 amino acids long. CDR3 sequence: CASSLELAGGNTGELFF. CDR3 DNA: TGTGCCAGCAGCTTAGAACTAGCGGGGGGGAACACCGGGGAGCTGTTTTTT.

Comment on this clone: Other nucleotide sequences in the sample specify the same CDR3. The genes are TRBV6-5 and TRBJ1-2, with 9 positions matching TRBD1. Trimming removed 0 bases from V and 3 bases from J; junction bases left unmatched: 5. The CDR3 is made up of 16 amino acids. CDR1 is MNHEY, CDR2 SVGAGI, per germline. The CDR3 sequence: CASSYSYYRGHYGYTF. The CDR3 coding sequence is TGTGCCAGCAGTTACTCGTACTACAGGGGGCACTATGGCTACACCTTC.

V is TRBV25-1 and J is TRBJ2-1; D ambiguous. With 6 bases removed from V and 0 bases from J, the gap between germline ends came to 15 bases. This CDR3 contains 16 residues. Germline CDR1 MGHDK, CDR2 SYGVNS. CDR3 amino acids: CASSPSAESSYNEQFF. The CDR3 region has the DNA TGTGCCAGCAGCCCCTCGGCGGAAAGCTCCTACAATGAGCAGTTCTTC.

V usage is TRBV30 and J usage is TRBJ2-3; 7 nucleotides line up with TRBD2. V lost 4 bases and J lost 0; bases outside the gene matches: 10. The CDR3 runs 16 residues. Germline assignment: CDR1 GTSNPN and CDR2 SVGIG (reference sequence). The CDR3 sequence: CAWTRGVRASTDTQYF. In DNA, the CDR3 is TGTGCCTGGACCCGGGGGGTCCGTGCTAGCACAGATACGCAGTATTTT.

This chain uses TRBV28 with TRBJ1-1, with D possibly TRBD1 on 6 matching bases. V lost 8 bases and J 1 base, leaving 14 bases between the germline ends. This CDR3 is 14 amino acids long. The germline V gene encodes CDR1 MDHEN and CDR2 SYDVKM. CDR3 region: CASENGQQNTEAFF. The CDR3 nucleotides are TGTGCCAGCGAAAACGGACAGCAGAACACTGAAGCTTTCTTT.

The chain recombines TRBV18 with TRBJ1-1; perhaps TRBD1 as D (6 bases). V lost 6 bases to trimming and J lost 2 bases, with 19 bases between them. The CDR3 runs 16 residues. The V gene's germline CDR1 is KGHSH and CDR2 LQKENI. The CDR3 here is CASSLGGQWFNTEAFF. Written as DNA, the CDR3 is TGTGCCAGCTCTCTCGGGGGGCAATGGTTTAACACTGAAGCTTTCTTT.

The chain is built from TRBV27 and TRBJ2-7, with 10 bases matching TRBD1. CDR1 and CDR2 from the germline V gene are MNHEY and SMNVEV (reference sequence). V shed 5 bases and J 2 bases; nucleotides not matched to a gene: 3. This CDR3 has 14 residues. The CDR3 spells CASSAGTGAYEQYF. In DNA, the CDR3 is TGTGCCAGCAGTGCCGGGACAGGGGCCTACGAGCAGTACTTC.

The chain combines TRBV2 with TRBJ1-4; the D gene is possibly TRBD1 (5 bases). The ends were cut back, 2 bases at V and 4 bases at J, with 14 bases in the middle. In germline, CDR1 is SNHLY, CDR2 FYNNEI. The CDR3 sequence is 16 residues long. In nucleotides, the CDR3 is TGTGCCAGCAGTGAATCGGATTGGAGGGGTAATGAAAAACTGTTTTTT. Translation: CASSESDWRGNEKLFF.